The clone carrying this T cell receptor beta chain has only a few counts. No antigen is known for it. This record comes from a study of T cell repertoires in cytomegalovirus infection. Study-wide points: Cumulated frequencies of public TCR beta families served to identify carriers of CMV plus the relevant HLA.

Via MiXCR, TCRdb re-called the reads, giving one row per CDR3 protein. The sample records around 300,000 distinct CDR3 sequences, about a quarter being singletons. This CDR3 has 19 residues. The germline CDR1 and CDR2 sequences are MGHRA and YSYEKL. J lost 4 bases, V lost 2 bases, and 16 bases had no gene match. The clonotype originates from a human donor in good health (CMV status not recorded). Some clones in this sample may be carry-over from other donors' samples. What was sequenced was PBMCs. V usage is TRBV4-1 and J usage is TRBJ2-2, with 7 bases matching TRBD1. The CDR3 reads CASSQPPQERGRGTGELFF. The CDR3 DNA is TGCGCCAGCAGCCAACCCCCCCAGGAGAGGGGGCGAGGCACCGGGGAGCTGTTTTTT.